Listed below are T cell receptor beta chains from one sample, sequenced in a study of blood T cell repertoires in COVID-19. Repertoires were generated with immunoSEQ multiplex PCR, while TCRdb's copy carries only in-frame clones and drops some. The sample shows 180,000 or so clones, about 86% of them seen only once. The sequencing input was peripheral blood. Receptors originate from a young man with acute or convalescent COVID-19. The CDR3 runs from the conserved cysteine through the conserved F or W. Rows may omit the clone size; those that give it use once, few, many or a size class.

abundance: .; j_gene: TRBJ1-4; v_gene: TRBV6-5; CDR3aa: CASSRNRGPNEKLFF
abundance: .; j_gene: TRBJ2-2; v_gene: TRBV7-9; CDR3aa: CASTGTRNTGELFF
abundance: .; j_gene: TRBJ1-3; v_gene: TRBV2; CDR3aa: CASTQGVGNTIYF
abundance: once; j_gene: TRBJ1-6; v_gene: TRBV11-2; CDR3aa: CASSFGVMNSPLHF
abundance: .; j_gene: TRBJ1-1; v_gene: TRBV5-1; CDR3aa: CASSMGWAQGEVTEAFF
abundance: .; j_gene: TRBJ2-1; v_gene: TRBV19; CDR3aa: CASRTTSRASYNEQFF
abundance: .; j_gene: TRBJ1-2; v_gene: TRBV9; CDR3aa: CASSAFYGYTF
abundance: .; j_gene: TRBJ1-4; v_gene: TRBV25-1; CDR3aa: CASSAQGAANEKLFF
abundance: few; j_gene: TRBJ1-5; v_gene: TRBV6-6; CDR3aa: CASADRDNQPQHF
abundance: .; j_gene: TRBJ1-1; v_gene: TRBV18; CDR3aa: CASGQISNTEAFF
abundance: .; j_gene: TRBJ2-7; v_gene: TRBV7-9; CDR3aa: CASSFRGSPYEQYF
abundance: .; j_gene: TRBJ1-5; v_gene: TRBV5-1; CDR3aa: CASSLDSNQPQHF
abundance: .; j_gene: TRBJ2-1; v_gene: TRBV5-1; CDR3aa: CASRSGNSYNEQFF
abundance: .; j_gene: TRBJ1-6; v_gene: TRBV5-1; CDR3aa: CASSIQGAYSPLHF
abundance: .; j_gene: TRBJ1-4; v_gene: TRBV5-6; CDR3aa: CASSLFGTGHEKLFF